This TCR beta chain stems from a study of blood T cell repertoires in COVID-19. Study at large: Sites in the United States, Italy and Spain provided acute and convalescent COVID-19 samples. The analysed material was cDNA or gDNA that came from T cells, B-cell-depleted T cells, or PBMCs.

Here immunoSEQ multiplex PCR was the method, and the copy in TCRdb shows in-frame clones only, minus some. The sample records about 500,000 clones, roughly nine tenths being singletons. Looked up from germline, CDR1 is LGHNA and CDR2 is YNFKEQ. V was cut by 4 bases and J by 0 bases, with 9 bases left in between. This CDR3 spans 14 amino acids. Seattle patient enrollment occurred during active infection, with longitudinal follow-up thereafter. This chain connects TRBV4-2 to TRBJ1-2; no firm D call. The source of this sequence is a man in his late teens or twenties with COVID-19, enrolled during active disease. The sequenced sample was peripheral blood. Written as DNA, the CDR3 is TGTGCCAGCAGCCCGGGAGGATCTAACTATGGCTACACCTTC. Residues: CASSPGGSNYGYTF.